This is a list of T cell receptor beta chains from one sample in a study of shared clonotypes between healthy human individuals. Profiling relied on immunoSEQ multiplex PCR, and the TCRdb table lists in-frame clones only, not all of them. The top ten hold around 1.7% of the sample, which has approximately 1.9 million clones, 90% to 95% seen once. The sequencing input was naive CD8+ T cells from PBMCs. These receptors were obtained from a man aged 18 to 30 in good health. Some clones in this sample may be carry-over from other donors' samples. Both conserved end residues are part of each CDR3. D genes are given only for firm matches. Some rows mark clone size as missing; the rest say once, few, many or name a class of expanded clone.

-,TRBV7-9,TRBJ1-1,-,16,TGTGCCAGCAGCTTATCGTTTGGAGGGATTGACACTGAAGCTTTCTTT,CASSLSFGGIDTEAFF
-,TRBV5-3,TRBJ1-5,-,14,TGTGCCAGAAGCAGGACAGTTTACAATCAGCCCCAGCATTTT,CARSRTVYNQPQHF
-,TRBV4-1,TRBJ1-1,-,12,TGCGCCAGCAGCCAAGGCAACACTGAAGCTTTCTTT,CASSQGNTEAFF
-,TRBV19,TRBJ1-5,-,15,TGTGCCAGTAGTATAGATGGGGGCCCTTATCAGCCCCAGCATTTT,CASSIDGGPYQPQHF
TRBD1,TRBV5-8,TRBJ1-3,-,15,TGTGCCAGCAGCGACCAAACAGGGGCTGGAAACACCATATATTTT,CASSDQTGAGNTIYF
-,TRBV5-1,TRBJ2-7,-,13,TGCGCCAGCAGCTGGGGGACGAGCAACGAGCAGTACTTC,CASSWGTSNEQYF
-,TRBV5-6,TRBJ1-3,-,13,TGTGCCAGCAGCCAGGGACAAGGAAACACCATATATTTT,CASSQGQGNTIYF
-,TRBV4-1,TRBJ1-1,-,13,TGCGCCAGCAGCCCGCGGACGGTCGGTGAAGCTTTCTTT,CASSPRTVGEAFF
TRBD1,TRBV27,TRBJ1-1,once,16,TGTGCCAGCAGTTTATCGAGGGACAGGGAATACGCTGAAGCTTTCTTT,CASSLSRDREYAEAFF
-,TRBV14,TRBJ1-1,-,12,TGTGCCAGCAGCCGAGGGACGTTCGAAGCTTTCTTT,CASSRGTFEAFF
TRBD2,TRBV9,TRBJ2-3,-,17,TGTGCCAGCAGCGTAGCCCCCCGGGAGGGAAGCACAGATACGCAGTATTTT,CASSVAPREGSTDTQYF
TRBD2,TRBV5-1,TRBJ2-7,-,17,TGCGCCAGCAGCTTGGACACACTAGCGGGAGTACACTACGAGCAGTACTTC,CASSLDTLAGVHYEQYF
TRBD2,TRBV6-6,TRBJ2-7,-,14,TGTGCCAGCGCCCTAGCGGGAGGAGCCTACGAGCAGTACTTC,CASALAGGAYEQYF
-,TRBV30,TRBJ1-1,-,14,TGTGCCTGGAGTGCAGGAGTGGGGAACGCTGAAGCTTTCTTT,CAWSAGVGNAEAFF
-,TRBV7-9,TRBJ2-5,-,10,TGTGCCTGCCGGGGGGAGACCCAGTACTTC,CACRGETQYF
TRBD1,TRBV29-1,TRBJ2-5,-,17,TGCAGCGTTGAAATGGGCTCGTGGGACAGCCGGGCAGAGACCCAGTACTTC,CSVEMGSWDSRAETQYF
-,TRBV9,TRBJ2-7,-,17,TGTGCCAGCAGCGTATTGGGTCTAACATCTTCCCCCCACGAGCAGTACTTC,CASSVLGLTSSPHEQYF
TRBD2,TRBV6-5,TRBJ2-1,-,13,TGTGCCAGCAGTCCTAGCGGGAGCGGTGAGCAGTTCTTC,CASSPSGSGEQFF
TRBD2,TRBV27,TRBJ2-1,-,16,TGTGCCAGCAGTCAGAGGACTAGCGGGAGGAACAATGAGCAGTTCTTC,CASSQRTSGRNNEQFF
-,TRBV4-2,TRBJ1-5,-,14,TGTGCCAGCAGCCCGAGTGGTAGCAATCAGCCCCAGCATTTT,CASSPSGSNQPQHF
TRBD2,TRBV27,TRBJ2-3,-,17,TGTGCCAGCAGTTTAACGCAACTAGCGGGAGGAACAGATACGCAGTATTTT,CASSLTQLAGGTDTQYF
-,TRBV9,TRBJ2-2,-,15,TGTGCCAGCAGCGTCGATGGGGGCATCACCGGGGAGCTGTTTTTT,CASSVDGGITGELFF
-,TRBV29-1,TRBJ2-2,few,13,TGCAGCGGCAGCAGGAGGGGAACCGGGGAGCTGTTTTTT,CSGSRRGTGELFF
TRBD2,TRBV6-5,TRBJ2-3,-,16,TGTGCCAGCAGTTACTTGCCGGGACTAGCACCCCATACGCAGTATTTT,CASSYLPGLAPHTQYF
TRBD2,TRBV7-9,TRBJ2-7,-,12,TGTGCTGCGGGAGGGCCACTAGGCGAGCAGTACTTC,CAAGGPLGEQYF
-,TRBV5-4,TRBJ1-2,-,15,TGTGCCAGCAGCTTTTGGGACACCCAACCTTATGGCTACACCTTC,CASSFWDTQPYGYTF
TRBD2,TRBV2,TRBJ2-1,once,16,TGTGCCAGCAGAACTACGGGGGGGAGCGCGGGCAATGAGCAGTTCTTC,CASRTTGGSAGNEQFF
-,TRBV7-2,TRBJ1-1,-,15,TGTGCCAGCAGCCTACACAGGAGAATGAACACTGAAGCTTTCTTT,CASSLHRRMNTEAFF
TRBD2,TRBV5-1,TRBJ2-1,-,18,TGCGCCAGCAGCTTGGCCTTCCAAGCGGGAGTAGGGTACAATGAGCAGTTCTTC,CASSLAFQAGVGYNEQFF
-,TRBV7-3,TRBJ2-3,-,12,TGTGCCAGCAGCCCCCTGGTTAATACGCAGTATTTT,CASSPLVNTQYF
-,TRBV19,TRBJ2-6,-,15,TGTGCCAGTAGTGACTACGTTTCTGGGGCCAACGTCCTGACTTTC,CASSDYVSGANVLTF
-,TRBV6-6,TRBJ2-5,-,13,TGTGCCCGCCAGGGGCGCTTGCAAGAGACCCAGTACTTC,CARQGRLQETQYF
TRBD1,TRBV27,TRBJ1-2,-,16,TGTGCCAGCAGCTCCTCCCCGACAGGGATGGACTATGGCTACACCTTC,CASSSSPTGMDYGYTF
-,TRBV5-6,TRBJ1-1,-,13,TGTGCCAGCAGAGTTGCGGCGGCCACTGAAGCTTTCTTT,CASRVAAATEAFF
-,TRBV19,TRBJ1-2,-,14,TGTGCCAGTAGTGCAATCTCAGGGGTCCATGGCTACACCTTC,CASSAISGVHGYTF
-,TRBV11-2,TRBJ2-2,-,14,TGTGCCAGCAGCTCATGGGAGAGGGCCGGGGAGCTGTTTTTT,CASSSWERAGELFF
-,TRBV11-2,TRBJ2-1,few,12,TGTGCCAGCAGATTGGGCCCGAATGAGCAGTTCTTC,CASRLGPNEQFF
-,TRBV27,TRBJ1-2,once,14,TGTGCCAGCAGTTTATTGGACACCCGTGGTGGCTACACCTTC,CASSLLDTRGGYTF
TRBD1,TRBV30,TRBJ2-2,-,14,TGTGCCTGGGGGACAGGGGTAAACACCGGGGAGCTGTTTTTT,CAWGTGVNTGELFF
-,TRBV9,TRBJ2-2,-,16,TGTGCCAGCAGCGTAGAGACAGTCCGAGGCACCGGGGAGCTGTTTTTT,CASSVETVRGTGELFF
-,TRBV27,TRBJ2-7,-,14,TGTGCCAGCAGTTTTAAACTACCTACCCTCGAGCAGTACTTC,CASSFKLPTLEQYF
-,TRBV27,TRBJ2-2,-,11,TGTGCCAGCAGTTACCGCGGGGAGCTGTTTTTT,CASSYRGELFF
TRBD1,TRBV7-9,TRBJ1-1,-,14,TGTGCCAGCAGTCCACCGACAGGGCGAACTGAAGCTTTCTTT,CASSPPTGRTEAFF
-,TRBV4-1,TRBJ2-1,-,13,TGCGCCAGCAGCCAAATAACCTACAATGAGCAGTTCTTC,CASSQITYNEQFF
-,TRBV7-9,TRBJ1-2,-,15,TGTGCCAGCAGCTCCCACTCGCCGGAGATTCATGGCTACACCTTC,CASSSHSPEIHGYTF
-,TRBV27,TRBJ1-1,-,12,TGTGCCAGTTTCAGGGGAGCCGCTGAAGCTTTCTTT,CASFRGAAEAFF
-,TRBV4-1,TRBJ1-5,-,15,TGCGCCAGCAGCCAAGAGGAGCGGAGAGCTCAGCCCCAGCATTTT,CASSQEERRAQPQHF
-,TRBV2,TRBJ2-1,-,16,TGTGCCAGCAGTGACTCTAGGGACAGCCGGGGGGATGAGCAGTTCTTC,CASSDSRDSRGDEQFF